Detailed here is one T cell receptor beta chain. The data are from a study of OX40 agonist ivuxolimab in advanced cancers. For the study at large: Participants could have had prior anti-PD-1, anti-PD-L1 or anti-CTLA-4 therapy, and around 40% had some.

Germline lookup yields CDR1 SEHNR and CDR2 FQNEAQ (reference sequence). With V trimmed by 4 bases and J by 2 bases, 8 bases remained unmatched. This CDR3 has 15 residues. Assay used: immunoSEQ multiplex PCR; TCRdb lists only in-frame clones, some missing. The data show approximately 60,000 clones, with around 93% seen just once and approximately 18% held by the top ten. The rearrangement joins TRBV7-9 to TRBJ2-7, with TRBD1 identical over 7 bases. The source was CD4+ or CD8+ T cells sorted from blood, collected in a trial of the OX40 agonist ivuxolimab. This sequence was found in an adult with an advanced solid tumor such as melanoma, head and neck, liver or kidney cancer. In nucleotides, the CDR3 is TGTGCCAGCAGCTCCCGGGGACAGCGACCCTACGAGCAGTACTTC. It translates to CASSSRGQRPYEQYF.